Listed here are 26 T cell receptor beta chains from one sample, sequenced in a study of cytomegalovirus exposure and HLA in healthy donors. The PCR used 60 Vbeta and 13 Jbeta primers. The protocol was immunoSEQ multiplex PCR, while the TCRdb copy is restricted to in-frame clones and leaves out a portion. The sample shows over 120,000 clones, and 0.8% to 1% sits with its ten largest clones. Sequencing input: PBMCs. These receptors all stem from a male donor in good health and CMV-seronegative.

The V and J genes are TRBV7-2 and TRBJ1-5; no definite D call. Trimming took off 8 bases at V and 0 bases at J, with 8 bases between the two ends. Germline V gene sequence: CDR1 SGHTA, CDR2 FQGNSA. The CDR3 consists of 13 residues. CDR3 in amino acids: CASRTYSNQPQHF. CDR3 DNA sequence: TGTGCCAGCCGAACCTATAGCAATCAGCCCCAGCATTTT.

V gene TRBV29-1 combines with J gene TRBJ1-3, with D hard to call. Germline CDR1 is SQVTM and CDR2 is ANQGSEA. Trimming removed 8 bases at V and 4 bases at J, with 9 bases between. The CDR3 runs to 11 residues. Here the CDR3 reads CSLRLGNTIYF. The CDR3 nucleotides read TGCAGCTTACGGTTGGGAAACACCATATATTTT.

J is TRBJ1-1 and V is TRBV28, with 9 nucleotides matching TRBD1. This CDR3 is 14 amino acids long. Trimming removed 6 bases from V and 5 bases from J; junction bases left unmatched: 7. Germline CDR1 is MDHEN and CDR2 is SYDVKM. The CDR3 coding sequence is TGTGCCAGCAGGTACCGGGACAGGGAGACTGAAGCTTTCTTT. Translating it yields CASRYRDRETEAFF. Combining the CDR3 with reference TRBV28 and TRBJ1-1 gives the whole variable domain DVKVTQSSRYLVKRTGEKVFLECVQDMDHENMFWYRQDPGLGLRLIYFSYDVKMKEKGDIPEGYSVSREKKERFSLILESASTNQTSMYLCASRYRDRETEAFFGQGTRLTVV.

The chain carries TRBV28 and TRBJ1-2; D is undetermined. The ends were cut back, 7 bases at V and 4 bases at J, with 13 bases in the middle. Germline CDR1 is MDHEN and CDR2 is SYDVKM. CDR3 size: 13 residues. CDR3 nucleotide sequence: TGTGCCAGCACTAATCCTGGTCCCTATGGCTACACCTTC. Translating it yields CASTNPGPYGYTF.

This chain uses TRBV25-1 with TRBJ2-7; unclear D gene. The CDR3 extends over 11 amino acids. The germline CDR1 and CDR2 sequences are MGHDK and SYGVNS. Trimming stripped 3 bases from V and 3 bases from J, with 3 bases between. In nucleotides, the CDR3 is TGTGCCAGCAGTGACAGCTACGAGCAGTACTTC. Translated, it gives CASSDSYEQYF.

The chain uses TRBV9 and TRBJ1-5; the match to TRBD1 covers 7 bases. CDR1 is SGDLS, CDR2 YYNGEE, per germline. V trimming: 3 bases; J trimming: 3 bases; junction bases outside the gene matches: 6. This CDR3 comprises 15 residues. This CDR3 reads CASSETGPFNQPQHF. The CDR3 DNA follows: TGTGCCAGCAGCGAGACAGGGCCTTTCAATCAGCCCCAGCATTTT. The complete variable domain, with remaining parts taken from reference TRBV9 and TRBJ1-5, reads DSGVTQTPKHLITATGQRVTLRCSPRSGDLSVYWYQQSLDQGLQFLIQYYNGEERAKGNILERFSAQQFPDLHSELNLSSLELGDSALYFCASSETGPFNQPQHFGDGTRLSIL.

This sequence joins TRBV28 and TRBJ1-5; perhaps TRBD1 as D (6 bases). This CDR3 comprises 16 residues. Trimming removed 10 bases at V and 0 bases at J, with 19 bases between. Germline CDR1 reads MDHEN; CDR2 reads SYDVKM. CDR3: CATYPSTGYSNQPQHF. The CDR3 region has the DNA TGTGCCACCTACCCATCGACAGGTTATAGCAATCAGCCCCAGCATTTT.

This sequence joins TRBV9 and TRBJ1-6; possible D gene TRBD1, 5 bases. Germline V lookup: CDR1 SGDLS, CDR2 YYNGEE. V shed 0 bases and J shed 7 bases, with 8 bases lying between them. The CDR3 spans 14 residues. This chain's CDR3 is CASSVGAGNSPLHF. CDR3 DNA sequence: TGTGCCAGCAGCGTAGGAGCAGGGAATTCACCCCTCCACTTT.

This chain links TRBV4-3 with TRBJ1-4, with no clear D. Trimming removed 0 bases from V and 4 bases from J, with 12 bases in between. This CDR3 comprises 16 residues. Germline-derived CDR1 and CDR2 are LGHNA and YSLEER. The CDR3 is CASSQDPRTNNEKLFF. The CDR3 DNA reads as TGCGCCAGCAGCCAAGATCCAAGGACTAATAATGAAAAACTGTTTTTT.

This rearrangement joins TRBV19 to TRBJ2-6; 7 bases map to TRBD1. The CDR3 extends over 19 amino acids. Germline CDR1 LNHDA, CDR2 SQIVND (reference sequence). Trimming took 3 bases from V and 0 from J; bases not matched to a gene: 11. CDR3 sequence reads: CASSIVVGQASSGANVLTF. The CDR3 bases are TGTGCCAGTAGTATTGTGGTCGGACAGGCGAGCTCTGGGGCCAACGTCCTGACTTTC.

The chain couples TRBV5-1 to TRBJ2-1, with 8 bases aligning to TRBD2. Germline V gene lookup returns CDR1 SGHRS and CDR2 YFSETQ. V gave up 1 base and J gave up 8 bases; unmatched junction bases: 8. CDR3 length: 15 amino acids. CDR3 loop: CASSLTGLGVDEQFF. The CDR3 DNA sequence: TGCGCCAGCAGCTTGACGGGACTAGGTGTGGATGAGCAGTTCTTC.

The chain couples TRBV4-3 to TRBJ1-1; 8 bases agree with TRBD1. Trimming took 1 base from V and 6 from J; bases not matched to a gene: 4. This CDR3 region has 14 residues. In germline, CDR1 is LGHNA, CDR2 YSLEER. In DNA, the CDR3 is TGCGCCAGCAGCCAAGGTGACAGGGGATCTGAAGCTTTCTTT. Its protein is CASSQGDRGSEAFF.

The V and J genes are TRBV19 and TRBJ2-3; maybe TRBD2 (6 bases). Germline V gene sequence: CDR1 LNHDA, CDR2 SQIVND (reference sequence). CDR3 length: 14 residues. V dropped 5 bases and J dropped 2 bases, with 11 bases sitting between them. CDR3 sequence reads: CASSRPGDTDTQYF. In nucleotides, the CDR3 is TGTGCCAGTAGTCGCCCGGGAGACACAGATACGCAGTATTTT.

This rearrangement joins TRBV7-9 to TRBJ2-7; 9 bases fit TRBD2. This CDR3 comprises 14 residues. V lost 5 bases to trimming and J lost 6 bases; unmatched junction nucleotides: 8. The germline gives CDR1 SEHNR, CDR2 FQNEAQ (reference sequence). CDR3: CASSPGTSIGEQYF. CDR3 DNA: TGTGCCAGCAGCCCCGGGACTAGCATAGGCGAGCAGTACTTC. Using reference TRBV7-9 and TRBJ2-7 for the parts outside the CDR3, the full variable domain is DTGVSQNPRHKITKRGQNVTFRCDPISEHNRLYWYRQTLGQGPEFLTYFQNEAQLEKSRLLSDRFSAERPKGSFSTLEIQRTEQGDSAMYLCASSPGTSIGEQYFGPGTRLTVT.

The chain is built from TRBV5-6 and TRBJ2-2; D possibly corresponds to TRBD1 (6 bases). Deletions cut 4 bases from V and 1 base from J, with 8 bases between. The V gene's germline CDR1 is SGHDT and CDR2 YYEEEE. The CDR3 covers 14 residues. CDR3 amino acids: CASSPGQNTGELFF. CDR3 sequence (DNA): TGTGCCAGCAGCCCGGGACAGAACACCGGGGAGCTGTTTTTT.

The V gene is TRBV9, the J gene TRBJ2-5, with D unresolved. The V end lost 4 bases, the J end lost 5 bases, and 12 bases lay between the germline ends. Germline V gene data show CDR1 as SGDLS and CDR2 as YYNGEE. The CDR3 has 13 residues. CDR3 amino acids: CASSTGWQETQYF. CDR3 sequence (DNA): TGTGCCAGCAGCACCGGGTGGCAGGAGACCCAGTACTTC.

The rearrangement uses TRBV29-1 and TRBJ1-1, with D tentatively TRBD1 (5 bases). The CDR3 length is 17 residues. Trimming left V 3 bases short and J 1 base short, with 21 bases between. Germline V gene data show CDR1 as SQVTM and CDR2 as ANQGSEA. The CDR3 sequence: CSVEPNYLGDSNTEAFF. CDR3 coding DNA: TGCAGCGTTGAGCCCAATTATTTGGGGGACTCGAACACTGAAGCTTTCTTT.

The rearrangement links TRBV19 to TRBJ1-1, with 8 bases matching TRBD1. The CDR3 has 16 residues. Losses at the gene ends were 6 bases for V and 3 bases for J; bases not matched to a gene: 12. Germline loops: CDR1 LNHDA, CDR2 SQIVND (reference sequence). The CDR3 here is CASSHRGFSLDTEAFF. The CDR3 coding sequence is TGTGCCAGTAGCCACAGGGGGTTTAGTTTGGACACTGAAGCTTTCTTT. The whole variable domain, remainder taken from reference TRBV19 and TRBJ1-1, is DGGITQSPKYLFRKEGQNVTLSCEQNLNHDAMYWYRQDPGQGLRLIYYSQIVNDFQKGDIAEGYSVSREKKESFPLTVTSAQKNPTAFYLCASSHRGFSLDTEAFFGQGTRLTVV.

CDR3 nucleotide sequence: TGTGCCAGCAGCTTGGAACGCGCAGATACGCAGTATTTT. Protein product: CASSLERADTQYF. The rearrangement uses TRBV5-4 and TRBJ2-3, with D uncertain. The CDR3 loop spans 13 amino acids. Germline CDR1 reads SGHNT; CDR2 reads YYREEE (reference sequence). Trimming cost V 0 bases and J 4 bases, with 6 bases left between them.

CDR3 region: CASSLGLEVYEQYF. As DNA, the CDR3 is TGTGCCAGCTCACTCGGACTAGAGGTCTACGAGCAGTACTTC. This rearrangement joins TRBV18 to TRBJ2-7; 7 positions agree with TRBD2. The junction had 6 bases not matched to a gene; V was cut back by 4 bases and J by 3 bases. The CDR3 loop spans 14 amino acids. Germline lookup yields CDR1 KGHSH and CDR2 LQKENI.

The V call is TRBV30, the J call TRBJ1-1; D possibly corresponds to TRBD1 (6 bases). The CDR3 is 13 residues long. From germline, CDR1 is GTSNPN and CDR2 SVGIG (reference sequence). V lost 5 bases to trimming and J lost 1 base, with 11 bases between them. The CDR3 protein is CAWGRGGNTEAFF. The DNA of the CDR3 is TGTGCCTGGGGGAGGGGGGGGAACACTGAAGCTTTCTTT. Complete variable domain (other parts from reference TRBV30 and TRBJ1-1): SQTIHQWPATLVQPVGSPLSLECTVEGTSNPNLYWYRQAAGRGLQLLFYSVGIGQISSEVPQNLSASRPQDRQFILSSKKLLLSDSGFYLCAWGRGGNTEAFFGQGTRLTVV.

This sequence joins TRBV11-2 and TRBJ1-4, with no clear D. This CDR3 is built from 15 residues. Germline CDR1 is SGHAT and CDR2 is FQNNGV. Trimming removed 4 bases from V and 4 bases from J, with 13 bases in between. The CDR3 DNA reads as TGTGCCAGCAGCTCCAGACTTATGTTTAATGAAAAACTGTTTTTT. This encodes CASSSRLMFNEKLFF.

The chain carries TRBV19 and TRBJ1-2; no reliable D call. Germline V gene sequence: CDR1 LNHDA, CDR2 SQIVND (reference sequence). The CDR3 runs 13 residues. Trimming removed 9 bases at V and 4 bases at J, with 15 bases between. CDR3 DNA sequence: TGTGCCAGCGGAGCGGGGTCCTCCTATGGCTACACCTTC. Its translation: CASGAGSSYGYTF. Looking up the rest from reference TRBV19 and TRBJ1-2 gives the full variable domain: DGGITQSPKYLFRKEGQNVTLSCEQNLNHDAMYWYRQDPGQGLRLIYYSQIVNDFQKGDIAEGYSVSREKKESFPLTVTSAQKNPTAFYLCASGAGSSYGYTFGSGTRLTVV.

Here the CDR3 reads CASRGQGIPGYTF. The CDR3 DNA is TGTGCCAGCAGGGGTCAGGGGATCCCTGGCTACACCTTC. This chain links TRBV28 with TRBJ1-2, with D maybe TRBD1 (6 bases). CDR1 and CDR2 from the germline V gene are MDHEN and SYDVKM. The germline V and J ends were trimmed by 6 bases and 7 bases, with 15 bases remaining between them. This CDR3 spans 13 amino acids.

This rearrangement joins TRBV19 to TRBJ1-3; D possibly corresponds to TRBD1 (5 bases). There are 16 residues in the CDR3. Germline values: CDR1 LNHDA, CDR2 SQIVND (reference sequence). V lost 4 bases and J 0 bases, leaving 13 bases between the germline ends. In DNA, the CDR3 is TGTGCCAGTAGTAAGGACACCGGTGGCTCTGGAAACACCATATATTTT. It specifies CASSKDTGGSGNTIYF.

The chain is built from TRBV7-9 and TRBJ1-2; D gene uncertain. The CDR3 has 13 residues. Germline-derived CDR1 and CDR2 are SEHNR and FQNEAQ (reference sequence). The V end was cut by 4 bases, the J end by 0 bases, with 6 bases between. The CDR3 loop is CASSSSANYGYTF. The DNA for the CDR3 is TGTGCCAGCAGCTCCTCAGCTAACTATGGCTACACCTTC.